This T cell receptor beta chain was observed in a study of response to subunit inactivated influenza vaccine listed by TCRdb under 2018. Background for the entire study: The study used deep quantitative T cell receptor repertoire profiling to track responses to a trivalent subunit inactivated influenza vaccine.

For CDR1 and CDR2, the germline V gene lists LGHNA and YNFKEQ. Trimming takes 0 bases from V and 0 bases from J, and the germline ends sit 9 bases apart. Counted from cysteine to phenylalanine, this CDR3 has 15 amino acids. The sequence is cut down to CDR3 DNA, 45 bases in frame from base 1. Overall study outcomes, separate from this receptor: The authors proposed that each seasonal influenza vaccination may bring in only a limited number of new T cells.

About this clonotype itself: It lacks a known antigen. No much larger clone is present one base from it, and per-base qualities are unavailable.

Library prep was done by RT-PCR. The instrument given in TCRdb is Illumina HiSeq 2500. TCRdb's own reprocessing of the public reads used fastp at Q25 and MiXCR and kept productive beta chains. Each entry merges the rows of one CDR3 protein and shows their most common DNA and genes. Recorded for this sample are about 520,000 distinct CDR3 sequences; approximately 7.2% of them occurred a single time. The ten largest clones capture around 12% of the sample. This TCR derives from a man aged 50 to 75 who received an inactivated influenza vaccine. Donor details come from another sample of the same person, matched by shared clones. The chain is assembled from TRBV4-2 and TRBJ2-7, with the identity of the D gene unclear. This specimen consisted of PBMCs from blood, obtained roughly 24 months after vaccination. At the DNA level, the sequence is TGTGCCAGCAGCCAAGAACCTCACAGCTCCTACGAGCAGTACTTC. Its protein product is CASSQEPHSSYEQYF.